This T cell receptor (beta chain) derives from a study of OX40 agonist ivuxolimab in advanced cancers. As for the study more broadly: Ivuxolimab was an agonistic, fully human IgG2 monoclonal antibody directed against OX40 (CD134), a costimulatory receptor. Peripheral TCRbeta sequencing was intended to test whether TCR sequence diversity was altered and clonal T-cell expansion was caused by ivuxolimab. Intravenous ivuxolimab was administered to patients every 2 weeks at six dose levels: 0.01, 0.1, 0.3, 1.5, 3 and 10 mg/kg. The paper reports the monotherapy dose-escalation portion (N ≈ 52 patients) of the phase I ivuxolimab trial. Patients were allowed to have had prior anti-PD-1, anti-PD-L1 or anti-CTLA-4 therapy, and 40% of the dose-escalation patients had previously received checkpoint inhibitors. Among the approximately 54 dose-escalation patients, 19 had hepatocellular carcinoma, about 15 melanoma, 9 renal cell carcinoma and 9 head and neck cancer. In the dose-escalation cohort, 82.7% of patients were male, and the mean age was approximately 55 years, with a range of about 23 to 85. Partial responses occurred in three dose-escalation patients, of whom one had hepatocellular carcinoma and two had cutaneous melanoma.

V and J lose 5 bases and 8 bases, and a span of 22 bases separates them. CDR3 length: 16 amino acids, cysteine to phenylalanine. Only the CDR3 DNA stays, 48 bases, in frame from base 1. CDR1 and CDR2, per the germline V gene (reference sequence), are MNHNY and SVGAGI. Patients with a history of autoimmune disease or receiving systemic immunosuppression were excluded from the trial. Peripheral blood for TCR sequencing was collected from all dose cohorts at baseline, on cycle 4 day 1, and on cycle 7 day 1. Samples came from an open-label, multicenter, first-in-human phase I dose-escalation trial of ivuxolimab. Adults with locally advanced or metastatic melanoma, renal cell, hepatocellular, or head and neck squamous cell carcinoma were enrolled in the trial. CD4+ and CD8+ T cells were sorted separately from peripheral blood before TCR sequencing. To sequence the TCRbeta CDR3 region, genomic DNA was isolated from the sorted cells. The immunoSEQ Assay was used for sequencing of TCRbeta CDR3 regions. Imported from immuneACCESS, the table was reduced by TCRdb to in-frame sequences with V and J called. These copies leave out some clones; in studies compared against another copy, an unresolved V gene accounts for under half, and the cause of the remainder is not known. This sample lists roughly 53,000 clones; 79% were detected once. Of the sample, 2% to 2.5% falls within the top ten clones.

What the research found in general, with its limitations: The antigen specificity of the clonally expanded peripheral T cells was not determined. In the 0.1-3.0 mg/kg groups, partial responders had among the lowest normalized peripheral clonal expansion, particularly in CD8+ T cells. Clonal expansion of both CD4+ and CD8+ blood T cells was observed from baseline to week 6 at doses 0.1 to 3.0 mg/kg. On average, CD8+ T cells showed more expanded clones than CD4+ T cells after ivuxolimab. Low levels of normalized T-cell clonal expansion were also seen in some nonresponding patients.

About this clone: It lacks a known antigen. No base quality values were provided; no much bigger clone lies one nucleotide off.

The rearranged segments are TRBV6-6 and TRBJ2-1, and the D gene may be TRBD2, 6 bases matching. Sequenced material: CD4+ or CD8+ T cells sorted from blood, taken in a trial of the OX40 agonist ivuxolimab. This TCR was sampled from an adult with an advanced solid tumor such as melanoma, head and neck, liver or kidney cancer. CDR3 reads: CASSGTRGMVYDEQFF. DNA sequence: TGTGCCAGCAGTGGAACCCGGGGGATGGTTTATGATGAGCAGTTCTTC.